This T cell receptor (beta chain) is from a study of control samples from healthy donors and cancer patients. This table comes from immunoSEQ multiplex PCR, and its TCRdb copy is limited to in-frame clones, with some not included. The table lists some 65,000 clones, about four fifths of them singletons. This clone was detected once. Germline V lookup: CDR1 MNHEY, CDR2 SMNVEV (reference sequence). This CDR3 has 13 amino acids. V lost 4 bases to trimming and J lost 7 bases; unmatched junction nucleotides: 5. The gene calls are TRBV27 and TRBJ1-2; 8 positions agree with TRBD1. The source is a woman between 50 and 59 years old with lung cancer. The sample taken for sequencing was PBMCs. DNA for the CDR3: TGTGCCAGCAGTTCCTCAGGGGGCATTGGCTACACCTTC. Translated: CASSSSGGIGYTF.